These T cell receptor beta chains were read from a single sample in a study of blood T cells in healthy people across ages. TCRdb passed the 5' RACE reads through MiXCR, listing each CDR3 protein once. The data contain approximately 940,000 distinct CDR3 sequences, 48% of them singletons. Sequencing was performed on blood. The origin of the receptors is a young man in good health. CDR3s include the opening cysteine and the closing phenylalanine or tryptophan. Each record gives: V gene, CDR3 length, D gene, clone size, J gene, CDR3 protein, CDR3 DNA. D genes are given only for firm matches. Expanded clones are given a class, and other clones once, few, many or no size at all.

>TRBV5-8|13|-|-|TRBJ2-1
CASSFLPYNEQFF
TGTGCCAGCAGCTTCCTACCTTACAATGAGCAGTTCTTC
>TRBV5-1|13|-|-|TRBJ1-2
CASSLGREDGYTF
TGCGCCAGCAGCTTAGGCAGGGAAGATGGCTACACCTTC
>TRBV4-3|15|-|-|TRBJ2-4
CASSQDTGAKNIQYF
TGCGCCAGCAGTCAAGACACGGGAGCCAAAAACATTCAGTACTTC
>TRBV18|16|TRBD1|-|TRBJ2-7
CANSPVQGASPYEQYF
TGTGCCAACTCCCCAGTGCAGGGGGCAAGTCCCTACGAGCAGTACTTC
>TRBV27|14|-|-|TRBJ2-1
CASSLFGQYNEQFF
TGTGCCAGCAGTTTATTTGGGCAATACAATGAGCAGTTCTTC
>TRBV7-9|15|TRBD2|-|TRBJ2-5
CASSPGLVGKETQYF
TGTGCCAGCAGCCCGGGACTAGTGGGAAAAGAGACCCAGTACTTC
>TRBV7-2|18|-|-|TRBJ1-1
CASSLSIALENSLTEAFF
TGTGCCAGCAGCTTATCCATTGCGCTCGAAAACTCGCTCACTGAAGCTTTCTTT
>TRBV20-1|14|-|-|TRBJ2-3
CSARDHSYTDTQYF
TGCAGTGCTAGAGATCACAGTTACACAGATACGCAGTATTTT
>TRBV7-2|14|TRBD2|-|TRBJ2-7
CASSQLAGGREQYF
TGTGCCAGCAGCCAACTAGCGGGGGGGCGTGAGCAGTACTTC
>TRBV20-1|16|-|few|TRBJ1-4
CSARESRSATNEKLFF
TGCAGTGCTAGAGAATCTAGGAGTGCAACTAATGAAAAACTGTTTTTT
>TRBV7-2|13|-|few|TRBJ2-7
CASSGGGSYEQYF
TGTGCCAGCAGCGGGGGAGGCTCCTACGAGCAGTACTTC
>TRBV6-5|15|-|-|TRBJ2-3
CASSYPDGSTDTQYF
TGTGCCAGCAGTTACCCCGACGGGAGCACAGATACGCAGTATTTT
>TRBV20-1|13|TRBD1|-|TRBJ2-7
CSAPTGGAYEQYF
TGCAGTGCGCCCACAGGGGGAGCCTACGAGCAGTACTTC
>TRBV28|14|TRBD1|few|TRBJ2-7
CASSQGVRSYEQYF
TGTGCCAGCAGCCAGGGGGTTAGGTCCTACGAGCAGTACTTC
>TRBV20-1|15|-|-|TRBJ2-7
CSATSPDRGVYEQYF
TGCAGTGCAACCTCCCCCGATCGAGGGGTGTACGAGCAGTACTTC
>TRBV2|14|-|-|TRBJ1-5
CASSRDSGYQPQHF
TGTGCCAGCAGTCGCGACTCGGGATATCAGCCCCAGCATTTT
>TRBV4-1|16|-|-|TRBJ1-2
CASSQEFGMGNYGYTF
TGCGCCAGCAGCCAAGAGTTTGGGATGGGTAACTATGGCTACACCTTC
>TRBV5-6|15|TRBD2|few|TRBJ2-5
CASSLEASGGMTQYF
TGTGCCAGCAGCTTGGAGGCTAGCGGAGGCATGACCCAGTACTTC
>TRBV11-2|13|-|-|TRBJ1-1
CASSNGLNTEAFF
TGTGCCAGCAGCAACGGACTCAACACTGAAGCTTTCTTT
>TRBV6-2/TRBV6-3|11|-|-|TRBJ2-4
CASSVGHIQYF
TGTGCCAGCAGCGTCGGTCACATTCAGTACTTC
>TRBV20-1|11|-|-|TRBJ1-1
CRPTGNTEAFF
TGCAGGCCTACAGGAAACACTGAAGCTTTCTTT
>TRBV10-3|12|-|-|TRBJ2-5
CAIRNRDETQYF
TGTGCCATCAGGAACAGAGACGAGACCCAGTACTTC
>TRBV7-2|14|-|-|TRBJ2-3
CASSFPQGTDTQYF
TGTGCCAGCAGCTTTCCTCAGGGGACAGATACGCAGTATTTT
>TRBV13|14|-|-|TRBJ2-1
CASSARRVLNEQFF
TGTGCCAGCAGCGCGCGCAGGGTTCTCAATGAGCAGTTCTTC
>TRBV6-6|16|TRBD1|few|TRBJ2-1
CASSYLGQGAWNEQFF
TGTGCCAGCAGTTACTTAGGACAGGGGGCTTGGAATGAGCAGTTCTTC
>TRBV7-2|15|-|few|TRBJ1-1
CASGIRRGQGLEAFF
TGTGCCAGCGGGATTAGGCGGGGTCAGGGGCTTGAAGCTTTCTTT
>TRBV6-6|14|TRBD2|-|TRBJ2-7
CASTVAGTSYEQYF
TGTGCCAGCACGGTAGCGGGGACCTCCTACGAGCAGTACTTC
>TRBV5-1|13|TRBD1|-|TRBJ2-7
CASSWGQAYEQYF
TGCGCCAGCAGCTGGGGACAGGCCTACGAGCAGTACTTC
>TRBV3-1|20|TRBD1|-|TRBJ2-3
CASSQDLGFLDRAITDTQYF
TGTGCCAGCAGCCAAGATCTAGGCTTTTTAGACAGGGCTATCACAGATACGCAGTATTTT
>TRBV21-1|19|-|-|TRBJ2-5
CASNNSYQARDRGQETQYF
TGTGCCAGCAACAACTCCTACCAAGCACGGGACAGGGGCCAAGAGACCCAGTACTTC
>TRBV4-2|17|TRBD1|many|TRBJ2-4
CASSTYRGRMDKNIQYF
TGTGCCAGCAGCACTTACAGGGGGCGCATGGACAAAAACATTCAGTACTTC
>TRBV20-1|14|-|-|TRBJ2-1
CSASPPTSYNEQFF
TGCAGTGCTAGCCCACCTACCTCCTACAATGAGCAGTTCTTC
>TRBV12-3/TRBV12-4|15|-|few|TRBJ2-4
CASSLRGAGKNIQYF
TGTGCCAGCAGCCTCAGAGGGGCCGGCAAAAACATTCAGTACTTC
>TRBV4-3|15|TRBD2|few|TRBJ2-7
CASSLQRGGSYEQYF
TGCGCCAGCAGCCTTCAGCGGGGGGGCTCCTACGAGCAGTACTTC
>TRBV12-3/TRBV12-4|15|-|few|TRBJ2-1
CASSLGNSVDNEQFF
TGTGCCAGCAGTTTAGGAAATTCAGTCGACAATGAGCAGTTCTTC
>TRBV4-1|16|-|-|TRBJ2-7
CASSRIPGHEDYEQYF
TGCGCCAGCAGCCGTATACCGGGACATGAAGACTACGAGCAGTACTTC
>TRBV20-1|16|TRBD2|-|TRBJ2-2
CSADRTSGGLTGELFF
TGCAGTGCCGACCGGACTAGCGGGGGCCTCACCGGGGAGCTGTTTTTT
>TRBV20-1|12|-|-|TRBJ2-7
CSAPGRSYEQYF
TGCAGTGCCCCGGGACGGTCCTACGAGCAGTACTTC
>TRBV15|14|-|-|TRBJ1-1
CATSSRGENTEAFF
TGTGCCACCAGCAGCCGAGGGGAGAACACTGAAGCTTTCTTT
>TRBV10-3|15|TRBD1|many|TRBJ2-1
CASGTGGGNYNEQFF
TGTGCCAGCGGGACAGGGGGAGGTAATTACAATGAGCAGTTCTTC
>TRBV4-1|16|-|-|TRBJ2-7
CASSQGRGLSYNEQYF
TGCGCCAGCAGCCAAGGCCGGGGACTTTCCTACAATGAGCAGTACTTC
>TRBV27|13|TRBD2|-|TRBJ2-7
CASSVSGGDEQYF
TGTGCCAGCAGTGTGAGCGGGGGCGACGAGCAGTACTTC
>TRBV14|14|-|-|TRBJ1-1
CASSQVMGRTEAFF
TGTGCCAGCAGCCAAGTAATGGGTAGGACTGAAGCTTTCTTT
>TRBV7-9|11|-|-|TRBJ1-1
CASSSLTEAFF
TGTGCCAGCAGCTCCCTCACTGAAGCTTTCTTT
>TRBV7-2|14|TRBD2|-|TRBJ2-4
CASSLWTSGETHYF
TGTGCCAGCAGCTTATGGACTAGCGGAGAGACCCATTACTTC
>TRBV2|16|-|-|TRBJ2-1
CATQGLGKIGWNEQFF
TGTGCCACCCAAGGGCTAGGGAAAATCGGGTGGAATGAGCAGTTCTTC
>TRBV3-1|16|TRBD2|few|TRBJ2-3
CASSQERTSGPNTQYF
TGTGCCAGCAGCCAAGAGAGGACTAGCGGACCAAATACGCAGTATTTT
>TRBV5-1|14|-|-|TRBJ2-1
CASQIALDGNEQFF
TGCGCCAGCCAGATAGCGCTCGACGGGAATGAGCAGTTCTTC
>TRBV20-1|15|-|few|TRBJ1-2
CSARDKGNPNYGYTF
TGCAGTGCTAGAGATAAGGGGAATCCTAACTATGGCTACACCTTC
>TRBV5-1|14|-|few|TRBJ1-1
CASSAGTVNTEAFF
TGTGCCAGCAGTGCCGGGACGGTGAACACTGAAGCTTTCTTT
>TRBV7-3|15|TRBD1|once|TRBJ2-1
CASSLGTGIHNEQFF
TGTGCCAGCAGCTTAGGGACAGGGATCCACAATGAGCAGTTCTTC
>TRBV29-1|11|-|-|TRBJ1-2
CSVVLNYGYTF
TGCAGCGTTGTCCTCAACTATGGCTACACCTTC
>TRBV6-2/TRBV6-3|17|TRBD2|-|TRBJ2-1
CASSYPPGQRGNNEQFF
TGTGCCAGCAGTTACCCCCCGGGCCAGCGGGGGAACAATGAGCAGTTCTTC
>TRBV27|16|TRBD1|few|TRBJ2-5
CASSLIQTGHQETQYF
TGTGCCAGCAGTTTGATTCAGACAGGGCATCAAGAGACCCAGTACTTC
>TRBV5-1|14|TRBD1|few|TRBJ1-1
CASSLPGQSTEAFF
TGCGCCAGCAGCCTACCGGGACAGAGCACTGAAGCTTTCTTT
>TRBV6-5|20|TRBD1|few|TRBJ1-5
CASSYSSAGQGPSSNQPQHF
TGTGCCAGCAGTTATTCCTCCGCGGGACAGGGGCCCTCTAGCAATCAGCCCCAGCATTTT
>TRBV4-3|16|-|-|TRBJ2-3
CASSQAGGVSTDTQYF
TGCGCCAGCAGCCAAGCCGGGGGCGTTAGCACAGATACGCAGTATTTT
>TRBV6-2/TRBV6-3|14|-|-|TRBJ1-4
CASNDRGRDEKLFF
TGTGCCAGCAACGACCGGGGTAGAGATGAAAAACTGTTTTTT
>TRBV12-3/TRBV12-4|15|TRBD1|few|TRBJ2-5
CASSFLTGVGETQYF
TGTGCCAGCAGTTTCTTGACAGGGGTTGGAGAGACCCAGTACTTC